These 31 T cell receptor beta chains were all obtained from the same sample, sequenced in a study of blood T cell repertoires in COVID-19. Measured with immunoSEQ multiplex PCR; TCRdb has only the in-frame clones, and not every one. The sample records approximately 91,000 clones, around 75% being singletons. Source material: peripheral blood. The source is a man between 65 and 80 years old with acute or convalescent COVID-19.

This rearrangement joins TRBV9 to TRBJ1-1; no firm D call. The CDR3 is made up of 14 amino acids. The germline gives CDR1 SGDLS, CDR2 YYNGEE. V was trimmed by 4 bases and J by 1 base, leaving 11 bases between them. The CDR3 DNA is TGTGCCAGCAGCCCGACGACAACGAACACTGAAGCTTTCTTT. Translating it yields CASSPTTTNTEAFF.

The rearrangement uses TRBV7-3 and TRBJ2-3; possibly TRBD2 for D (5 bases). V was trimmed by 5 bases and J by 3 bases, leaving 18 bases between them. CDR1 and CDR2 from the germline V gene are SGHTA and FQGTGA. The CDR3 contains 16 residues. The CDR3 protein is CASSTRSPGGTDTQYF. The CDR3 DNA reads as TGTGCCAGCAGCACCCGGAGCCCCGGAGGAACAGATACGCAGTATTTT.

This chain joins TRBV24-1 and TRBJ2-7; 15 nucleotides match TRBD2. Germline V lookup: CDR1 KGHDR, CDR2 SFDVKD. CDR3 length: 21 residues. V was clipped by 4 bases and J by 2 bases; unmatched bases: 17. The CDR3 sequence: CATSDLGWGLAGGPLTYEQYF. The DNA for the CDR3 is TGTGCCACCAGTGACCTGGGCTGGGGACTAGCGGGAGGCCCCCTTACCTACGAGCAGTACTTC.

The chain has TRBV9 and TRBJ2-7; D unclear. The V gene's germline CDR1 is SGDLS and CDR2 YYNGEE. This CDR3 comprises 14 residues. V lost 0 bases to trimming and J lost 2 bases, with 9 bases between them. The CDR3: CASSVGSVPYEQYF. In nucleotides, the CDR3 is TGTGCCAGCAGCGTAGGATCGGTTCCCTACGAGCAGTACTTC.

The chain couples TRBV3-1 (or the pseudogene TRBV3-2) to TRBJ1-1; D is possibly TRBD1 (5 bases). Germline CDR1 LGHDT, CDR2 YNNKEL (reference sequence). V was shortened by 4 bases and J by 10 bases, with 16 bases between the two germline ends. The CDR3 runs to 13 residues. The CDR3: CASSLLKGDGAFF. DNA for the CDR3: TGTGCCAGCAGCCTATTAAAAGGGGATGGAGCTTTCTTT.

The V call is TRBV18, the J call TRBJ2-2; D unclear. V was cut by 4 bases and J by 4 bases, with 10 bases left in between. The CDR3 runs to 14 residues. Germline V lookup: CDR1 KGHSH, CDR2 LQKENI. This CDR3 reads CASSLDMSTGELFF. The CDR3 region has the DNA TGTGCCAGCTCACTCGACATGAGCACCGGGGAGCTGTTTTTT.

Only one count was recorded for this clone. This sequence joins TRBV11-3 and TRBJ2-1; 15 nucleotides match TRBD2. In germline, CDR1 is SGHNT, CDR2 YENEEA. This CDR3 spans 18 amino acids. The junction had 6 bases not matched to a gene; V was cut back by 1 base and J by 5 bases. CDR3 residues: CASSLGTSGRAGDNEQFF. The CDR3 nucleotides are TGTGCCAGCAGCTTAGGGACTAGCGGGAGGGCCGGGGACAATGAGCAGTTCTTC.

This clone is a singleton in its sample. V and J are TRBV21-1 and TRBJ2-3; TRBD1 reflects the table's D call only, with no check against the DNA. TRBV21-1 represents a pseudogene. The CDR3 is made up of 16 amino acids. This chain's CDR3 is CASSSRQTGGTDTQYF. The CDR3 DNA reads TGTGCCAGCAGCTCCCGCCAGACAGGGGGCACAGATACGCAGTATTTT.

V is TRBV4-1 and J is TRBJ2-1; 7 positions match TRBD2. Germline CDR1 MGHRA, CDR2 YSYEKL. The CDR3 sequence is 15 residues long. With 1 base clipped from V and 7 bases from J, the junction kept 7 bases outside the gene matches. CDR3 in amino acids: CASSQGSGMGNEQFF. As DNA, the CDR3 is TGCGCCAGCAGCCAAGGAAGCGGGATGGGGAATGAGCAGTTCTTC.

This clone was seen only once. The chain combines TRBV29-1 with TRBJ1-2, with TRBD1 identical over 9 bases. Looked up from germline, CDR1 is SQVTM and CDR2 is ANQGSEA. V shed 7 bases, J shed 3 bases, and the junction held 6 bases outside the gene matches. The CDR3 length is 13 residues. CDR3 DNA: TGCAGCGCCAGGACAGGGGAAGACTATGGCTACACCTTC. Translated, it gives CSARTGEDYGYTF.

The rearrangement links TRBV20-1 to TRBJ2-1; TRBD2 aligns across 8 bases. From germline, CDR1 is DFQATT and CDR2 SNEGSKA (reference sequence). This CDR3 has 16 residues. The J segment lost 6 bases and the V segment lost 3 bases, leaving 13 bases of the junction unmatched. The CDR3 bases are TGCAGTGCTAGTCCCGGGGGGGCCGGGAGGGCCAATGAGCAGTTCTTC. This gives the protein CSASPGGAGRANEQFF.

The CDR3: CASSYVRGAVAFF. CDR3 DNA: TGTGCCAGCAGTTACGTCCGGGGGGCCGTAGCTTTCTTT. The chain recombines TRBV6-5 with TRBJ1-1, with a weak D call TRBD1 (6 bases). V shed 2 bases and J shed 10 bases, with 14 bases lying between them. CDR3 size: 13 residues. The germline CDR1 and CDR2 sequences are MNHEY and SVGAGI.

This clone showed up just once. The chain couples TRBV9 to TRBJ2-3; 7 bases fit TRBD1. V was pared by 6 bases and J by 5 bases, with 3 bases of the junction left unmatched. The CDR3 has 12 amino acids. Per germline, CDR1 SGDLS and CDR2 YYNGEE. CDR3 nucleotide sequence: TGTGCCAGCACCGGGACAGAAGATACGCAGTATTTT. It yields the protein CASTGTEDTQYF.

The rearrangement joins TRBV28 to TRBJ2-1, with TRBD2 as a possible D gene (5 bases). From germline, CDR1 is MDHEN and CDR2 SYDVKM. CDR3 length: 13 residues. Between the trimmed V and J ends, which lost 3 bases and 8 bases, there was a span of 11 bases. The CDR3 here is CASSFRGRDEQFF. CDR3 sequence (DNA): TGTGCCAGCAGTTTTCGGGGAAGGGATGAGCAGTTCTTC.

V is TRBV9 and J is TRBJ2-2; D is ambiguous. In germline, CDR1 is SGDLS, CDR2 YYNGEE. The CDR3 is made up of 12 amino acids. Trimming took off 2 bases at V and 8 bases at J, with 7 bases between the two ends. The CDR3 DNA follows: TGTGCCAGCAGCGTCGCTCGGGGGGAGCTGTTTTTT. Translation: CASSVARGELFF.

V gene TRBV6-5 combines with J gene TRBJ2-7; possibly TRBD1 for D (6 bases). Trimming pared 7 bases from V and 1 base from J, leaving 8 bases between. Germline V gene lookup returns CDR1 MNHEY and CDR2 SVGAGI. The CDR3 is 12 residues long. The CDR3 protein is CASMGASYEQYF. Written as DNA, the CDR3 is TGTGCCAGCATGGGGGCGTCCTACGAGCAGTACTTC.

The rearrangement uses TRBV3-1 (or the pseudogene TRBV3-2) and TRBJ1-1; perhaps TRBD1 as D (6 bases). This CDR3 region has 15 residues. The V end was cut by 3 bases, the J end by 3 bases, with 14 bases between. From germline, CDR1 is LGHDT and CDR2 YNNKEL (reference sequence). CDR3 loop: CASSHSAQGHTEAFF. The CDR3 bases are TGTGCCAGCAGCCACTCGGCTCAGGGGCACACTGAAGCTTTCTTT.

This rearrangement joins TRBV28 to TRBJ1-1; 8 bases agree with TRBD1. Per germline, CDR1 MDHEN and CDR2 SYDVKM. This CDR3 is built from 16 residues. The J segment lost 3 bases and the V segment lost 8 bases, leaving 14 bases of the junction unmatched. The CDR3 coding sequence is TGTGCCAGCTGTAAATCAGGGGGCGCGGGTTACACTGAAGCTTTCTTT. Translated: CASCKSGGAGYTEAFF.

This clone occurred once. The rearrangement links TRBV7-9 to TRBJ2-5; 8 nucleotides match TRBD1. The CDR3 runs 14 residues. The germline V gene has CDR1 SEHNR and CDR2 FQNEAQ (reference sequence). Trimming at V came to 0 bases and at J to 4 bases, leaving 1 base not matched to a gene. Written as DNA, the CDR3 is TGTGCCAGCAGCTTAGCCGGGACAGGAGAGACCCAGTACTTC. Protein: CASSLAGTGETQYF.

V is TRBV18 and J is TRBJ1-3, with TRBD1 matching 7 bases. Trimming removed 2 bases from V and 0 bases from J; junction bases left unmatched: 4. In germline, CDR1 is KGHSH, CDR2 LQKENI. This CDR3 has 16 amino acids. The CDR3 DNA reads TGTGCCAGCTCACCAAAGGGGGCGAGCTCTGGAAACACCATATATTTT. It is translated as CASSPKGASSGNTIYF. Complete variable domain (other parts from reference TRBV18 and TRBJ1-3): NAGVMQNPRHLVRRRGQEARLRCSPMKGHSHVYWYRQLPEEGLKFMVYLQKENIIDESGMPKERFSAEFPKEGPSILRIQQVVRGDSAAYFCASSPKGASSGNTIYFGEGSWLTVV.

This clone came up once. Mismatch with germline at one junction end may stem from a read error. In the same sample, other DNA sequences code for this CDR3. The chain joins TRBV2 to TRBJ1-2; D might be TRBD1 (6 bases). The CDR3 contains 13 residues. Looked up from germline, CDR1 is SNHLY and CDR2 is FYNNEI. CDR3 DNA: TGTGCCAGCAGTGACCTGGGGGCGTATGGCTACACTTTC. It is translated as CASSDLGAYGYTF.

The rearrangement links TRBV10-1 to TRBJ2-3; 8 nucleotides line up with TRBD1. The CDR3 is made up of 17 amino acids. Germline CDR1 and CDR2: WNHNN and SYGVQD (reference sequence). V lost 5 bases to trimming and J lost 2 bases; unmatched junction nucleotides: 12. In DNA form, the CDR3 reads TGCGCCAGCAGTTGCCCACTATGGACAGGGACCACAGATACGCAGTATTTT. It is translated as CASSCPLWTGTTDTQYF.

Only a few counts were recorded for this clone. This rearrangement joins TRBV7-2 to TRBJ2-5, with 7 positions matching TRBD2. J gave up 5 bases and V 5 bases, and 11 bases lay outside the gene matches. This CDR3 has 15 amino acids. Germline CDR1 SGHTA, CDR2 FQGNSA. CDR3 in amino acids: CASSPTSSPVETQYF. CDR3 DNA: TGTGCCAGCAGCCCGACTAGCTCCCCGGTGGAGACCCAGTACTTC. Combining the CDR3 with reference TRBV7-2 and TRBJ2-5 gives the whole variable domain GAGVSQSPSNKVTEKGKDVELRCDPISGHTALYWYRQSLGQGLEFLIYFQGNSAPDKSGLPSDRFSAERTGGSVSTLTIQRTQQEDSAVYLCASSPTSSPVETQYFGPGTRLLVL.

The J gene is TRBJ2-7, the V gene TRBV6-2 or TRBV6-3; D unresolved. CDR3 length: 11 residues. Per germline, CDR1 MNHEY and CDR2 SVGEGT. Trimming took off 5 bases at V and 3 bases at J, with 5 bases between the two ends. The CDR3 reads CASSQFYEQYF. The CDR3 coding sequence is TGTGCCAGCAGTCAATTCTACGAGCAGTACTTC.

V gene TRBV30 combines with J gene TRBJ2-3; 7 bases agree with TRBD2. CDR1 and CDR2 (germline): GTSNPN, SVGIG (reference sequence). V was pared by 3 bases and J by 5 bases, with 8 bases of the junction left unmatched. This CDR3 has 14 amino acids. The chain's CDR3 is CAWRAGLPGDTQYF. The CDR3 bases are TGTGCCTGGAGAGCGGGACTACCGGGAGATACGCAGTATTTT.

The CDR3 DNA follows: TGTGCCAGCAGCCGCGGGACAGCTAATGAAAAACTGTTTTTT. Protein product: CASSRGTANEKLFF. The rearrangement uses TRBV6-5 and TRBJ1-4, with 7 bases that match TRBD1. Germline CDR1 MNHEY, CDR2 SVGAGI. V was clipped by 6 bases and J by 3 bases; unmatched bases: 4. This CDR3 is built from 14 residues.

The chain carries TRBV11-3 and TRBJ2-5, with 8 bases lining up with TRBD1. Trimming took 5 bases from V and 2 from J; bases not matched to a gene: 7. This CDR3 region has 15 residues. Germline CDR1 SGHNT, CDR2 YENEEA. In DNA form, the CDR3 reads TGTGCCAGCAGCCTCGGACAGGGACCGCAAGAGACCCAGTACTTC. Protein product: CASSLGQGPQETQYF.

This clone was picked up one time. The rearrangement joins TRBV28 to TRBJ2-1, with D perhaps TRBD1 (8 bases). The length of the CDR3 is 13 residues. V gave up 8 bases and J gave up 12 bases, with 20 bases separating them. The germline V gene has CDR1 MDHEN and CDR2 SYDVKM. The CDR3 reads CASRQGRGQAQFF. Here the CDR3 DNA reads TGTGCCAGCCGACAGGGGAGGGGGCAAGCGCAGTTCTTC. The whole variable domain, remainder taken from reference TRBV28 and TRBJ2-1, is DVKVTQSSRYLVKRTGEKVFLECVQDMDHENMFWYRQDPGLGLRLIYFSYDVKMKEKGDIPEGYSVSREKKERFSLILESASTNQTSMYLCASRQGRGQAQFFGPGTRLTVL.

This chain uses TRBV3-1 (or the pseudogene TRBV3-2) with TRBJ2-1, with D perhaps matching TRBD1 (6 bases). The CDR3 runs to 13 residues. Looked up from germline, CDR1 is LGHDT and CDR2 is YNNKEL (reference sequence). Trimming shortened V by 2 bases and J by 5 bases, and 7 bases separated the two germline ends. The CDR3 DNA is TGTGCCAGCAGCCAATGGACAGACAATGAGCAGTTCTTC. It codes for CASSQWTDNEQFF.

The CDR3: CASSFNGQNYGYTF. The DNA of the CDR3 is TGTGCCAGCAGCTTCAATGGACAGAACTATGGCTACACCTTC. The V gene is TRBV7-2, the J gene TRBJ1-2, with D possibly matching TRBD1 (6 bases). CDR3 length: 14 residues. V lost 3 bases and J 2 bases, leaving 10 bases between the germline ends. Germline V gene data show CDR1 as SGHTA and CDR2 as FQGNSA.

CDR3 bases: TGTGCCAGCAGCTTAGCTCCACGGGGGGGTTATGAAGCTTTCTTT. Protein sequence: CASSLAPRGGYEAFF. The rearrangement uses TRBV7-2 and TRBJ1-1, with TRBD1 as a possible D gene (5 bases). This CDR3 is 15 amino acids long. The V gene lost 0 bases and the J gene lost 7 bases, with 15 bases spanning the gap. The germline CDR1 and CDR2 sequences are SGHTA and FQGNSA.